This T cell receptor beta chain stems from a study of Ad26.COV2.S vaccination and SARS-CoV-2 variants. Study as a whole: Each vaccinee took Ad26.COV2.S intramuscularly, once or twice 56 days apart. Study-wide points: Spike-specific responses of CD8+ and CD4+ T cells were reported to display substantial breadth after vaccination. Recipients given vaccine exceeded placebo recipients in spike-specific TCR breadth.

For this clone: The antigen remains unidentified.

The table came from immunoSEQ multiplex PCR; TCRdb's copy has only in-frame clones and leaves some out. The top ten clones hold more than 2.5% of a sample with approximately 280,000 clones, around 87% of them seen once. Treatment denoted: around 19 received Ad26.COV2.S at low or high dose, single or two shots; a few received placebo; per-sample allocation not given. On day 63 after the first injection, vaccine and placebo recipients gave samples. An Ad26 vector expressing Wuhan-strain SARS-CoV-2 spike constituted the vaccine. The receptor comes from a person aged 18 to 65 who received the Ad26.COV2.S COVID-19 vaccine or a placebo. The sample was peripheral blood, taken in a trial of Ad26.COV2.S vaccine versus placebo.

The CDR3 reads CASSFTSASYEQYF. CDR3 sequence (DNA): TGTGCCAGCAGCTTCACTAGCGCGAGTTACGAGCAGTACTTC. This chain connects TRBV3-1 (or the pseudogene TRBV3-2) to TRBJ2-7, with 7 bases aligning to TRBD2. CDR1 and CDR2 (germline): LGHDT, YNNKEL (reference sequence). V dropped 5 bases and J dropped 4; count of bases not matched to a gene: 8. The CDR3 is 14 amino acids.